Below are 26 T cell receptor beta chains sequenced from a single sample in a study of control samples from healthy donors and cancer patients. Sequenced by immunoSEQ multiplex PCR; TCRdb stores in-frame clones only, minus some. Found here are tens of thousands of clones, about 85% of them singletons; the top ten hold roughly 19%. Sequencing was performed on blood. The receptors come from a man aged 25 to 40 in good health.

The chain employs TRBV6-6 and TRBJ2-2, with 7 bases that match TRBD1. The CDR3 loop spans 16 amino acids. Per germline, CDR1 MNHNY and CDR2 SVGAGI (reference sequence). Trimming removed 2 bases from V and 3 bases from J; junction bases left unmatched: 6. CDR3 protein: CASSYRRGHYTGELFF. CDR3 nucleotide sequence: TGTGCCAGCAGTTACCGTAGGGGGCATTACACCGGGGAGCTGTTTTTT.

The rearrangement uses TRBV3-1 (or the pseudogene TRBV3-2) and TRBJ2-2; D is perhaps TRBD2 (6 bases). This CDR3 spans 14 amino acids. Trimming removed 6 bases from V and 0 bases from J, with 8 bases in between. Germline CDR1 is LGHDT and CDR2 is YNNKEL (reference sequence). The CDR3 coding sequence is TGTGCCAGCAGACGACTAGCGAACACCGGGGAGCTGTTTTTT. As protein: CASRRLANTGELFF.

This clone was seen at least ten times. The gene calls are TRBV6-6 and TRBJ2-2; no clear D. The CDR3 covers 15 residues. V shed 0 bases and J shed 0 bases, with 5 bases lying between them. Germline V gives CDR1 MNHNY, CDR2 SVGAGI (reference sequence). The CDR3 sequence is CASSYSTANTGELFF. The CDR3, as DNA: TGTGCCAGCAGTTACTCAACAGCGAACACCGGGGAGCTGTTTTTT.

The chain employs TRBV19 and TRBJ2-7, with a possible D match to TRBD1 (5 bases). This CDR3 contains 16 residues. With 3 bases removed from V and 2 bases from J, the gap between germline ends came to 17 bases. CDR1 is LNHDA, CDR2 SQIVND, per germline (reference sequence). Here the CDR3 reads CASSISRSQATYEQYF. The CDR3 bases are TGTGCCAGTAGTATTTCAAGATCACAGGCCACCTACGAGCAGTACTTC.

CDR3 nucleotide sequence: TGTGCCAGCAGCTCGAGGACAGGGGCCCAAGAGACCCAGTACTTC. Its protein is CASSSRTGAQETQYF. The rearrangement links TRBV5-4 to TRBJ2-5, with TRBD1 matching 9 bases. V was pared by 3 bases and J by 1 base, with 4 bases of the junction left unmatched. CDR1 is SGHNT, CDR2 YYREEE, per germline (reference sequence). The CDR3 covers 15 residues.

V and J are TRBV18 and TRBJ1-5; TRBD1 matches 9 bases. Trimming removed 2 bases from V and 5 bases from J; junction bases left unmatched: 4. The V gene's germline CDR1 is KGHSH and CDR2 LQKENI. This CDR3 has 15 residues. The CDR3 sequence: CASSPLGQGDQPQHF. CDR3 nucleotide sequence: TGTGCCAGCTCACCATTGGGACAGGGAGATCAGCCCCAGCATTTT.

This rearrangement joins TRBV10-3 to TRBJ1-6, with a possible D match to TRBD1 (6 bases). CDR3 length: 18 amino acids. Germline V CDR1 and CDR2: ENHRY, SYGVKD. V was cut by 6 bases and J by 0 bases, with 18 bases left in between. The CDR3 sequence: CAIRSEGHSSSYNSPLHF. The CDR3 coding sequence is TGTGCCATCAGGTCCGAGGGACACTCGAGCTCCTATAATTCACCCCTCCACTTT.

The V and J genes are TRBV4-1 and TRBJ2-5; D might be TRBD2 (7 bases). Trimming took off 1 base at V and 4 bases at J, with 25 bases between the two ends. Germline CDR1 is MGHRA and CDR2 is YSYEKL. The CDR3 is 19 amino acids. CDR3 DNA: TGCGCCAGCAGCCAAGCCGCCTACGAAAGGGGGGGCTTTCGAGAGACCCAGTACTTC. It is translated as CASSQAAYERGGFRETQYF.

The chain couples TRBV3-1 (or the pseudogene TRBV3-2) to TRBJ2-7, with unresolved D. Germline assignment: CDR1 LGHDT and CDR2 YNNKEL (reference sequence). The CDR3 length is 12 residues. Trimming removed 4 bases from V and 7 bases from J, with 11 bases in between. This CDR3 is CASSPQHGEQYF. In DNA, the CDR3 is TGTGCCAGCAGCCCACAGCATGGGGAGCAGTACTTC.

The rearrangement joins TRBV19 to TRBJ1-1; perhaps TRBD1 as D (6 bases). The CDR3 extends over 11 amino acids. Germline V gene data show CDR1 as LNHDA and CDR2 as SQIVND (reference sequence). Trimming took 6 bases from V and 9 from J, leaving 11 bases between them. In DNA form, the CDR3 reads TGTGCCAGTAGCACAGGGCGTAAAGCTTTCTTT. Translated: CASSTGRKAFF.

The chain combines TRBV6-5 with TRBJ1-2; TRBD1 agrees at 10 bases. Germline values: CDR1 MNHEY, CDR2 SVGAGI. Trimming removed 0 bases from V and 5 bases from J; junction bases left unmatched: 0. The CDR3 contains 14 residues. The CDR3 reads CASSYSGQGYGYTF. The CDR3 region has the DNA TGTGCCAGCAGTTACTCGGGACAGGGGTATGGCTACACCTTC.

This rearrangement joins TRBV9 to TRBJ2-2; 11 nucleotides agree with TRBD2. CDR3 size: 17 residues. CDR1 is SGDLS and CDR2 is YYNGEE in the germline V gene. Trimming cost V 3 bases and J 6 bases; bases outside gene matches: 10. The CDR3 here is CASSAEVLAGVPGELFF. CDR3 DNA: TGTGCCAGCAGCGCCGAGGTACTAGCGGGGGTTCCCGGGGAGCTGTTTTTT.

This chain connects TRBV4-1 to TRBJ1-1; D is uncertain. The CDR3 covers 13 residues. V lost 7 bases and J lost 3, with 12 bases in between. Looked up from germline, CDR1 is MGHRA and CDR2 is YSYEKL. CDR3 nucleotide sequence: TGCGCCAGCACACTGGGAGGGTACACTGAAGCTTTCTTT. This translates into CASTLGGYTEAFF.

This chain joins TRBV7-3 and TRBJ2-2, with 11 bases identical to TRBD2. Germline V CDR1 and CDR2: SGHTA, FQGTGA. The length of the CDR3 is 17 residues. The V segment lost 5 bases and the J segment 0 bases; nucleotides outside the gene matches: 5. The CDR3 protein is CASSAPSGGPNTGELFF. The CDR3 DNA follows: TGTGCCAGCAGCGCGCCTAGCGGGGGGCCGAACACCGGGGAGCTGTTTTTT.

The rearrangement uses TRBV5-1 and TRBJ1-1; tentative D call: TRBD1 (6 bases). CDR3 length equals 14 residues. Germline loops: CDR1 SGHRS, CDR2 YFSETQ. The ends were cut back, 0 bases at V and 5 bases at J, with 11 bases in the middle. In DNA, the CDR3 is TGCGCCAGCAGCTTGGTCCGGGGGCGAACTGAAGCTTTCTTT. This translates into CASSLVRGRTEAFF.

The chain couples TRBV6-1 to TRBJ2-7; possible D gene TRBD2, 5 bases. The CDR3 has 15 amino acids. Germline CDR1 is MNHNS and CDR2 is SASEGT. The V end lost 3 bases, the J end lost 0 bases, and 12 bases lay between the germline ends. CDR3 sequence (DNA): TGTGCCAGCAGTGACCCGGGAAGAGGCTCCTACGAGCAGTACTTC. Translation gives CASSDPGRGSYEQYF.

V usage is TRBV10-2 and J usage is TRBJ2-7, with D possibly TRBD2 on 5 matching bases. CDR1 and CDR2 from the germline V gene are WSHSY and SAAADI. The CDR3 has 12 residues. Deletions cut 1 base from V and 6 bases from J, with 7 bases between. CDR3 region: CASSEYGVEQYF. For the CDR3, the DNA is TGCGCCAGCAGTGAGTACGGGGTCGAGCAGTACTTC.

By share, this clone ranks as medium-sized. The chain joins TRBV2 to TRBJ2-2; the match to TRBD1 covers 7 bases. Looked up from germline, CDR1 is SNHLY and CDR2 is FYNNEI. The CDR3 is 15 residues long. V shed 3 bases, J shed 4 bases, and the junction held 5 bases outside the gene matches. The CDR3 reads CASSETDRPTGELFF. In DNA, the CDR3 is TGTGCCAGCAGTGAGACGGACAGGCCCACCGGGGAGCTGTTTTTT.

The chain joins TRBV7-6 to TRBJ1-4; TRBD1 agrees at 8 bases. The CDR3 is 14 residues long. J was trimmed by 11 bases and V by 5 bases; bases with no gene match: 10. Per germline, CDR1 SGHVS and CDR2 FNYEAQ. DNA for the CDR3: TGTGCCAGCAGCACCAGGACAGGGCCTGGTAAACTGTTTTTT. This codes for CASSTRTGPGKLFF.

The J gene is TRBJ1-2, the V gene TRBV6-5; 10 positions agree with TRBD1. This CDR3 has 16 amino acids. The V segment lost 1 base and the J segment 2 bases; nucleotides outside the gene matches: 4. The germline V gene encodes CDR1 MNHEY and CDR2 SVGAGI. Here the CDR3 reads CASSYLPGQGNYGYTF. In DNA form, the CDR3 reads TGTGCCAGCAGTTACTTGCCGGGACAGGGGAACTATGGCTACACCTTC.

The chain has TRBV6-1 and TRBJ2-5; TRBD2 matches 11 bases. J lost 1 base, V lost 4 bases, and 5 bases had no gene match. Per germline, CDR1 MNHNS and CDR2 SASEGT. This CDR3 is built from 16 residues. CDR3 in DNA: TGTGCCAGCAGTGTAGTCCTAGCGGGGGGCCAAGAGACCCAGTACTTC. Translation: CASSVVLAGGQETQYF.

Only one count was recorded for this clone. The rearrangement joins TRBV6-6 to TRBJ1-1; TRBD1 matches 8 bases. After removal of 7 bases from V and 10 bases from J, the junction contained 14 bases not matched to a gene. From germline, CDR1 is MNHNY and CDR2 SVGAGI (reference sequence). This CDR3 region has 14 residues. The CDR3 spells CASTQDRAPQGAFF. The CDR3 DNA sequence: TGTGCCAGCACCCAGGACAGGGCTCCCCAGGGAGCTTTCTTT.

V gene TRBV11-2 combines with J gene TRBJ2-7; unclear D gene. The CDR3 has 15 residues. Germline CDR1 SGHAT, CDR2 FQNNGV. Between the trimmed V and J ends, which lost 5 bases and 6 bases, there was a span of 20 bases. Here the CDR3 reads CASSATPSPLGEQYF. DNA of the CDR3: TGTGCCAGCAGCGCCACCCCCAGCCCGCTCGGCGAGCAGTACTTC.

The CDR3 DNA is TGTGCCAGCAGCCCCGTCGGGGGAGCGAACACCGGGGAGCTGTTTTTT. It encodes CASSPVGGANTGELFF. The chain combines TRBV7-2 with TRBJ2-2, with D possibly being TRBD2 (6 bases). The CDR3 is 16 amino acids. The ends were cut back, 5 bases at V and 0 bases at J, with 13 bases in the middle. The germline gives CDR1 SGHTA, CDR2 FQGNSA.

This clone was picked up one time. V and J are TRBV5-4 and TRBJ1-6, with 10 positions matching TRBD1. Germline V gene sequence: CDR1 SGHNT, CDR2 YYREEE (reference sequence). J lost 7 bases, V lost 3 bases, and 4 bases had no gene match. There are 15 residues in the CDR3. The CDR3 region is CASSSRQGANSPLHF. CDR3 coding DNA: TGTGCCAGCAGCTCACGACAGGGGGCCAATTCACCCCTCCACTTT.

CDR3 DNA: TGTGCCAGCAGCTTGGGGCTCGGGGAGGATAATTCACCCCTCCACTTT. As protein: CASSLGLGEDNSPLHF. The rearrangement joins TRBV5-6 to TRBJ1-6; D remains ambiguous. The CDR3 extends over 16 amino acids. The germline CDR1 and CDR2 sequences are SGHDT and YYEEEE. Trimming took 0 bases from V and 5 from J, leaving 12 bases between them.